The text below deals with one TCR beta chain. This CDR3 is built from 15 residues. Deletions cut 2 bases from V and 3 bases from J, with 12 bases between. From germline, CDR1 is SNHLY and CDR2 FYNNEI. The data derive from a study of blood T cell repertoires in COVID-19. At the level of the study: Sites across the United States, Italy and Spain contributed samples from acute and convalescent COVID-19.

Study members were between roughly 18 and 100 years old and lived in 20 to 30 US regions. Clinical history as reported by participants underpinned cohort assignment. Original handling: Estimation of nucleated cell counts was performed using reference gene primer amplification. Profiled with immunoSEQ multiplex PCR; TCRdb holds only in-frame clones, not every one. V, J and clone size were drawn from that table, and D and trimming were deduced from the DNA. The sample has around 250,000 clones; approximately 78% are singletons. The sequence was obtained from a man in his forties or fifties who had been exposed to COVID-19. The rearrangement uses TRBV2 and TRBJ2-3; D might be TRBD1 (7 bases). Sample: PBMCs or T cells enriched from blood (not recorded which). The CDR3 here is CASSERGRGTDTQYF. CDR3 coding DNA: TGTGCCAGCAGTGAAAGGGGGCGGGGTACAGATACGCAGTATTTT.